A selection of T cell receptor beta chains follows, all from one sample in a study of human T cells and chemical hapten exposure. TCRdb passed the RACE reads through MiXCR, listing each CDR3 protein once. The data contain over 70,000 distinct CDR3 sequences, approximately 10% of them singletons. This specimen consisted of whole blood, obtained in connection with sensitization to the hapten diphenylcyclopropenone (DPC). These receptors were taken from a woman in her 30s with alopecia areata. Some clones in this sample may be carry-over from other donors' samples. Each CDR3 is given with its conserved first and last residue. D genes are given only for firm matches. Rows may omit the clone size; those that give it use once, few, many or a size class.

j_call v_call clone_size d_call cdr3_nt cdr3_aa
TRBJ2-1 TRBV29-1 - TRBD2 TGCAGCGTTACTCCTAGCGGGAGCACCGCAACCAGTGAGCAGTTCTTC CSVTPSGSTATSEQFF
TRBJ2-5 TRBV6-5 many - TGTGCCAGCAGTTACTCGCTTACACAAGAGACCCAGTACTTC CASSYSLTQETQYF
TRBJ2-5 TRBV19 few TRBD2 TGTGCCAGTGGAACTAGCGGAGGTGCCCCCGTGAAGGCCCAGTACTTC CASGTSGGAPVKAQYF
TRBJ1-3 TRBV28 few - TGTGCCAGCATGTCCAGGGCTGCCGGAAACACCATATATTTT CASMSRAAGNTIYF
TRBJ2-1 TRBV29-1 many - TGCAGCGTTGGAAGGAATGAGCAGTTCTTC CSVGRNEQFF
TRBJ1-1 TRBV18 few TRBD1 TGTGCCAGCTCACCAAGAAAACCGGGACAGCTGGGATTGTTAGCTTTCTTT CASSPRKPGQLGLLAFF
TRBJ2-1 TRBV28 - TRBD2 TGTGCCAGCGTGAGCCTAGCGGGGTACAATGAGCAGTTCTTC CASVSLAGYNEQFF
TRBJ2-2 TRBV6-1 many - TGTGCCAGCAACCCCGGCGCCTTAGGGTACACCGGGGAGCTGTTTTTT CASNPGALGYTGELFF
TRBJ1-4 TRBV7-2 many TRBD1 TGTGCCAGCAGCTCCCCTAGGGGAGGACAGGGGGGAGCTAATGAAAAACTGTTTTTT CASSSPRGGQGGANEKLFF
TRBJ1-2 TRBV10-3 few - TGTGCCATCAATGGTGCCATCAGTCTAAACTCGACCAACTACGGCTATGGCTACACCTTC CAINGAISLNSTNYGYGYTF
TRBJ2-5 TRBV11-2 many TRBD2 TGTGCCAGCAGCAGAAGCGGGGGGCAAGAGACCCAGTACTTC CASSRSGGQETQYF
TRBJ2-2 TRBV20-1 few - TGCAGTGCTAGAGATCGGCTGGGACCGTTTACCGGGGAGCTGTTTTTT CSARDRLGPFTGELFF
TRBJ2-2 TRBV7-6 few - TGTGCCAGCAGCCTCATGTTTCGGGATGGGGAGCTGTTTTTT CASSLMFRDGELFF
TRBJ2-2 TRBV24-1 many TRBD1 TGTGCCACCAGTGATCCGTCCGGGACAGGCACCGGGGAGCTGTTTTTT CATSDPSGTGTGELFF
TRBJ2-5 TRBV12-3/TRBV12-4 many - TGTGCCAGCAGTTTGCCGAAGACTCAAGAGACCCAGTACTTC CASSLPKTQETQYF
TRBJ1-2 TRBV2 many - TGTGCCAGCAAACGGCTCCGGGACCCACCTGGAGGCTACACCTTC CASKRLRDPPGGYTF
TRBJ2-5 TRBV6-6 - - TGTGCCAGCAGTTACTCCCGGGACCTGTTCCAGCGGGAGACCCAGTACTTC CASSYSRDLFQRETQYF
TRBJ2-6 TRBV7-9 many - TGTGCCAGCAGCTCGCCCCGGGACATAAGAATTCGTACGGACTCTGGGGCCAACGTCCTGACTTTC CASSSPRDIRIRTDSGANVLTF
TRBJ2-7 TRBV20-1 few - TGCAGTGCTAGAGAGGGGGACATATTTACGAGGCAGTACTTC CSAREGDIFTRQYF
TRBJ2-1 TRBV29-1 - - TGCAGCGGGGGGGACAGTGATTACAATGAGCAGTTCTTC CSGGDSDYNEQFF
TRBJ2-1 TRBV3-1 many - TGTGCCAGCAGCCAAGATGCCAGAGCCGGTGAGCAGTTCTTC CASSQDARAGEQFF
TRBJ1-1 TRBV12-3/TRBV12-4 many TRBD1 TGTGCCAGCAGTTGGGACAGTCCTGAAGCTTTCTTT CASSWDSPEAFF
TRBJ1-4 TRBV19 - - TGTGCCAGTACCCGGACAGAATTTGGCGAAAAACTGTTTTTT CASTRTEFGEKLFF
TRBJ2-7 TRBV20-1 few - TGCAGTGCCAGGCAGGTTCTCAACGAGCAGTACTTC CSARQVLNEQYF
TRBJ1-6 TRBV27 many TRBD1 TGTGCCAGCAGGCATACCTACGACAGGGGACCCTATAATTCACCCCTCCACTTT CASRHTYDRGPYNSPLHF
TRBJ1-5 TRBV29-1 many - TGCAGCGTTGAAACAGCCGGTCAGCCCCAGCATTTT CSVETAGQPQHF
TRBJ1-3 TRBV20-1 few - TGCAGTGCTAGAGAGGGGAGGAGAAACACCATATATTTT CSAREGRRNTIYF
TRBJ1-5 TRBV12-5 few - TGTGCTAGTGGTTTGGTAAGGGGAGGGGGCAATCAGCCCCAGCATTTT CASGLVRGGGNQPQHF
TRBJ2-7 TRBV7-2 many TRBD2 TGTGCCAGCAGTTGGGGGGGAGTCCCTTACGAGCAGTACTTC CASSWGGVPYEQYF
TRBJ2-2 TRBV19 many TRBD1 TGTGCCAGTAGTATAGGGACAGGGCGCACCGGGGAGCTGTTTTTT CASSIGTGRTGELFF
TRBJ1-1 TRBV27 many - TGTGCCAGCAGTTTAGAGGGGCGCGTGAACACTGAAGCTTTCTTT CASSLEGRVNTEAFF
TRBJ2-1 TRBV3-1 - TRBD1 TGTGCCAGCAGCCAAGATACGTTAGACAGGGGTGGTGGCTATGAGCAGTTCTTC CASSQDTLDRGGGYEQFF
TRBJ1-2 TRBV10-1 - - TGCGCCAGCAGTGACAGCTACTATGGCTACACCTTC CASSDSYYGYTF
TRBJ2-4 TRBV14 few - TGTGCCAGCAGCCAGGGCTCCAAAAACATTCAGTACTTC CASSQGSKNIQYF
TRBJ1-5 TRBV12-3/TRBV12-4 many - TGTGCCAGCAGTTTATCTCCCCAGAGGCCCCAGCATTTT CASSLSPQRPQHF
TRBJ1-5 TRBV15 many TRBD1 TGTGCCACCAGCGCGGGGACAGGGGGTAATCAGCCCCAGCATTTT CATSAGTGGNQPQHF
TRBJ2-7 TRBV20-1 few - TGCAGTGCCAGAACGGGTGACTACGAGCAGTACTTC CSARTGDYEQYF
TRBJ2-1 TRBV29-1 few - TGCAGCGTTCCCCTGGGGGCCCCATTTGAGTTCTTC CSVPLGAPFEFF
TRBJ2-4 TRBV4-2 - - TGTGCCAGCAGCCAAGATAGTCCACAGGGAGCCAAAAACATTCAGTACTTC CASSQDSPQGAKNIQYF
TRBJ1-1 TRBV29-1 - - TGCAGCGCGGCGGGACTTTTGAACACTGAAGCTTTCTTT CSAAGLLNTEAFF
TRBJ2-7 TRBV28 - TRBD1 TGTGCCACCATGGGACAGGGTAAGCACGAGCAGTACTTC CATMGQGKHEQYF
TRBJ2-5 TRBV20-1 many TRBD2 TGCAGTGCTAGAGACCTTGGAACTGGACTAGCGGGTCCACAAGAGACCCAGTACTTC CSARDLGTGLAGPQETQYF
TRBJ2-5 TRBV7-2 few - TGTGCCAGCAGCCCACCGGGACCTCAAGAGACCCAGTACTTC CASSPPGPQETQYF
TRBJ1-4 TRBV18 many - TGTGCCAGCTCACCTTCAAGGTTTCCGGCTCCTAATGAAAAACTGTTTTTT CASSPSRFPAPNEKLFF
TRBJ2-1 TRBV20-1 - - TGCAGTGCGGGAGGGGGCGCGGACTACAATGAGCAGTTCTTC CSAGGGADYNEQFF
TRBJ1-6 TRBV6-5 many TRBD1 TGTGCCAGCAGTTACTCGATTCTCTACAGGGGCGACACTAATTCACCCCTCCACTTT CASSYSILYRGDTNSPLHF
TRBJ1-1 TRBV28 few - TGTGCCAGCAGTCCCCGTGCGGGGGGCAGGTCTGAAGCTTTCTTT CASSPRAGGRSEAFF
TRBJ1-1 TRBV6-5 - - TGTGCCAGCAGCAGAGGGACTGGGGGTGACGCTGAAGCTTTCTTT CASSRGTGGDAEAFF
TRBJ2-3 TRBV6-5 many - TGTGCCAGCAGTTACTCGAGGTCGATTCCAGATACGCAGTATTTT CASSYSRSIPDTQYF
TRBJ1-3 TRBV12-3/TRBV12-4 many - TGTGCCAGCAGAAATGGAAACACCATATATTTT CASRNGNTIYF
TRBJ2-1 TRBV29-1 many - TGCAGCGTTGTCGGGAATGAGCAGTTCTTC CSVVGNEQFF
TRBJ1-2 TRBV29-1 many - TGCAGCGCGACAGCAAACTATGGCTACACCTTC CSATANYGYTF
TRBJ2-1 TRBV3-1 many - TGTGCCAGCAGCCAAGACTTACAGGGTTTGCCCTACAATGAGCAGTTCTTC CASSQDLQGLPYNEQFF
TRBJ2-7 TRBV10-3 many - TGTGCCATCAGTGGGAACGGATTATCCTACGAGCAGTACTTC CAISGNGLSYEQYF
TRBJ1-6 TRBV7-6 - TRBD1 TGTGCCAGCAGCTCCCGGGACAGAAATAATTCACCCCTCCACTTT CASSSRDRNNSPLHF